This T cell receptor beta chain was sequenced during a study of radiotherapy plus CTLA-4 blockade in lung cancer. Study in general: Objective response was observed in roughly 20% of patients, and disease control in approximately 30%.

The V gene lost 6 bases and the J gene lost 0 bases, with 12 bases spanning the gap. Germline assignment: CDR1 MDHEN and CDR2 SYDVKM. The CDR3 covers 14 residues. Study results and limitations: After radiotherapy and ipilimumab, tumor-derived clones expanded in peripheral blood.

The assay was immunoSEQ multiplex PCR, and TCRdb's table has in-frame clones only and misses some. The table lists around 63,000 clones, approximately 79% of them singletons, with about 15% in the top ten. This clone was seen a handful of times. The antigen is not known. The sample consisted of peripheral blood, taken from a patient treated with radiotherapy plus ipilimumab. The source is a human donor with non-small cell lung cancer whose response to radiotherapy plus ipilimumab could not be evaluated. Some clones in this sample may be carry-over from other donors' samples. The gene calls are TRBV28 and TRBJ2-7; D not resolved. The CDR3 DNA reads TGTGCCAGCAGCCTCTTCGGTTCCTCCTACGAGCAGTACTTC. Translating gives CASSLFGSSYEQYF.